This TCR beta chain was obtained from a study of cytomegalovirus exposure and HLA in healthy donors (dated by TCRdb to about 2017). Some background on the complete study: An earlier analysis of more than 550 of the donors reported about 280 Gb of sequence data and 100 million to 120 million unique TCR beta sequences obtained from about 179 million T cells. About 280 gigabases of sequencing data and 70 million to 95 million unique TCR sequences made up an early release that covered over 550 HLA-typed donors. The genetic ancestry cluster associated with self-reported Caucasian donors included around 76% of the approximately 430 genotyped donors. The study was designed to test whether signatures of past pathogen exposure could be identified by cataloging public T cell receptors. The T cell repertoires of 670 or so subjects were profiled by immunosequencing and related to cytomegalovirus serostatus. A separate validation cohort of roughly 130 different subjects was used in addition to the roughly 640-subject first cohort. To predict cytomegalovirus infection status, the study brought together high-throughput TCR immunosequencing, statistical association of individual TCRs with disease status, and machine learning. In a later analysis, previously published TCR beta repertoires from more than 500 donors were re-analyzed and high-resolution HLA genotyping was added so that TCR occurrence patterns could be studied. In the later analysis, no new phenotypic data were used to find candidate immune exposures; instead, reliance was placed on TCR beta sequences and their occurrence across donors. An earlier analysis of 587 of the donors applied high-throughput TCR beta sequencing to assess whether each TCR beta V gene segment acted as functional or pseudogenic. Donor age, sex, ethnicity and CMV serostatus were collected together with the repertoire data. A later genetic analysis took genome-wide SNP genotypes for about three fifths of the roughly 700 donors and used that subset as a discovery cohort. All discovery cohort repertoires had been generated using a single sequencing platform. HLA typing covered class I and class II loci at four-digit resolution. The number of typed donors differed by locus: 629-630 for A, B, C, DRB1 and DQB1; roughly 510 for DQA1; 606 for DPA1; and about 450 for DPB1. Several DR-DQ haplotypes were treated as single units for association and clustering because of strong linkage in the cohort. On average, roughly 200,000 unique TCR beta nucleotide sequences were sequenced per donor among some 420 genotyped donors of the cohort, with 15% to 20% of those sequences being non-productive. Overall results and qualifications from the work: Several of the top co-occurrence clusters appeared to be linked to parvovirus B19, influenza, CMV and Epstein-Barr virus, according to a later analysis. According to a later analysis, most CMV-associated TCR beta chains appeared to be HLA-restricted, and the HLA associations seemed to be driven largely by CMV exposure. The authors suggested that the approach could potentially be generalized to other disease states and immunological phenotypes. The study listed approximately 150 TCR beta chains as associated with cytomegalovirus. In a later analysis, 15,000 to 20,000 TCR beta sequences were associated with specific HLA alleles at a false discovery rate of 0.05. Because counts were too low, seventeen rarely observed V segments, including chromosome 9 orphons, were left out of the earlier analysis of some 600 of the donors. A cluster of highly shared sequence variants was judged likely to be a technical artifact of the sequencing pipeline. Broadly in line with IMGT annotations, most TCR beta V segments showed up in productive rearrangements about 90% or about 30% of the time in an earlier analysis of 450 to 600 of the donors. The classifier was reported to diagnose cytomegalovirus status with high specificity and sensitivity in both the original and validation cohorts. Strong co-occurrence of HLA alleles, especially DR and DQ, made assigning TCR associations to individual alleles difficult. Correlated functional status among segregating V segments might be attributable to linkage disequilibrium, but an unknown experimental factor could not be ruled out. Compared with the roughly 720-donor mean, donors in an Asian-associated ancestry cluster had fewer N-insertions in productive TCRs, according to a later genetic analysis. In a later analysis, HLA-associated TCR beta chains were found to be more clonally expanded and to have lower generation probabilities than equally common non-associated chains. Because some donors lacked HLA typing at each locus, the association tests relied only on the typed subset. Presence/absence analyses assumed roughly uniform sequencing depth across donors, an assumption that may not hold. This cohort had only TCR beta chains sequenced, and the lack of alpha or paired-chain data limited which features could be detected. A later genetic analysis associated a missense DCLRE1C variant with V-gene and J-gene trimming of TCR beta chains, and an independent cohort replicated the association. Some IMGT-functional V segments, including TRBV6-2 and TRBV6-3, could not be distinguished by the 87-base-pair reads and were therefore excluded. While some public TCRs were present in many individuals, most TCR sequences turned up only very rarely across donors. Immune exposure information for the cohort was limited to CMV serostatus. A few of the identified cytomegalovirus-associated TCR beta chains were confirmed in vitro to be specific for cytomegalovirus antigens. In a later analysis, the rate of TCR association differed among HLA loci, with DRB1 alleles having the most associated TCRs and HLA-C alleles having the fewest. A further reported finding was that TCR beta sequences accurately predicted the HLA-A and HLA-B alleles for most subjects in the first cohort.

Library generation was performed with the immunoSEQ multiplex PCR assay. For the multiplex PCR, a mixture combining 60 forward primers for TCR Vbeta segments and 13 reverse primers for TCR Jbeta segments was used. The CDR3 region of rearranged TCR beta genes was amplified from genomic DNA by a multiplex PCR assay. The Illumina HiSeq System was used to sequence the amplified TCR beta libraries as 87-base-pair reads. The authors' pipeline ran thus. A later analysis counted some 74 million unique TCR beta chains across the 666 repertoires, and 10 million to 11 million of these chains were shared by at least two donors. Raw reads were error-corrected and collapsed into unique sequences by a nearest-neighbor algorithm in which closely related sequences were merged to remove PCR and sequencing errors. V, D and J gene segments were assigned by aligning CDR3 sequences to IMGT reference sequences. For a sequence to be retained, a match of at least six nucleotides to both a V gene segment and a J gene segment was required. Rearrangements were classified as productive when the CDR3 lacked stop codons and remained in frame with V and J, and all other rearrangements were classified as non-productive. CDR3 was defined according to IMGT convention as the region running from the second conserved V-encoded cysteine to the conserved J-encoded phenylalanine. The earlier analysis of a few hundred of the donors excluded sequences that lacked an unambiguous match to a single V gene segment. In an earlier analysis of more than 500 of the donors, a V segment was called functional when productive rearrangements were above 56.7%, and segregating when the standard deviation between donors exceeded 5%. A statistical classification framework was built for diagnosing cytomegalovirus status from the catalog of TCR beta chain sequences. In a later analysis, TCR nucleotide sequences were compared against IMGT/GENE-DB human TR gene sequences so that V and J genes could be assigned. Using the TCRdist pipeline, a later analysis assigned CDR3 sequences along with most-parsimonious VDJ recombination scenarios. In a later analysis, every TCR beta chain was defined by the combination of its CDR3 amino acid sequence and its V-gene family, and reads without a unique V-gene family were dropped. In a later analysis, a few hundred highly shared, low-generation-probability nucleotide sequences were removed to address suspected cross-contamination and a sequencing artifact. In a later analysis, a clonal expansion index for each public chain was calculated from normalized within-repertoire ranks of inferred template counts. In a later analysis, generation probabilities were computed with a VDJ recombination model fitted to out-of-frame rearrangements, and the resulting probabilities were checked against IGoR. In a later analysis, TCR-TCR, TCR-HLA and TCR-CMV co-occurrence was scored with hypergeometric tests, and a repertoire-size bias correction was applied to TCR pairs. In a later analysis, false discovery rates were estimated by permuting HLA or CMV assignments 20 times. In a later analysis, co-occurring TCRs were grouped using DBSCAN, and TCRdist sequence similarity was added for clustering within HLA-allele-positive subsets. Repertoires with fewer than 30,000 or more than 120,000 public chains were left out of co-occurrence clustering, as were several repertoires with anomalous nucleotide sharing. Not all clones reach the TCRdb copy of this immuneACCESS table, which keeps in-frame sequences only. Checked studies attribute under half of the gap to unresolved V genes and leave the rest unexplained. That table supplies the V and J calls and clone size; D and trimming were determined from the DNA. This sample comprises 65,000 to 85,000 clones, around 65% of them detected only once. Roughly 5.2% of the sample lies in the top ten.

The cohort comprised around 690 healthy bone marrow donors. All cohort members were sampled while nominally healthy, although unrecorded immune exposures were likely present. The donor was CMV seropositive and was included in the group of 250 to 300 seropositive cohort members. A peripheral blood sample was provided by each donor, and peripheral blood mononuclear cells were used for TCR beta sequencing. The Qiagen DNeasy Blood Extraction Kit was used to extract genomic DNA from the blood cell samples. A word on this clone: This clone's antigen is unknown. Per-base qualities were not stored, and no clone one base away is much larger.

V lost 5 bases and J lost 1 base; the stretch between them is 8 bases long. CDR1 and CDR2 were assigned from the germline V gene (reference sequence) as LNHNV and YYDKDF. Including cysteine and phenylalanine, the CDR3 has 13 amino acids. Only the CDR3 DNA is retained, 39 bases long and in frame from the first base. Sample: PBMCs. The chain joins TRBV15 to TRBJ1-2; a confident D gene designation cannot be given. The source of this sequence is a man aged 60-69 years in good health and CMV-seropositive. The CDR3 here reads CATSPGFNYGYTF. The DNA is as follows: TGTGCCACCAGCCCGGGGTTTAACTATGGCTACACCTTC.